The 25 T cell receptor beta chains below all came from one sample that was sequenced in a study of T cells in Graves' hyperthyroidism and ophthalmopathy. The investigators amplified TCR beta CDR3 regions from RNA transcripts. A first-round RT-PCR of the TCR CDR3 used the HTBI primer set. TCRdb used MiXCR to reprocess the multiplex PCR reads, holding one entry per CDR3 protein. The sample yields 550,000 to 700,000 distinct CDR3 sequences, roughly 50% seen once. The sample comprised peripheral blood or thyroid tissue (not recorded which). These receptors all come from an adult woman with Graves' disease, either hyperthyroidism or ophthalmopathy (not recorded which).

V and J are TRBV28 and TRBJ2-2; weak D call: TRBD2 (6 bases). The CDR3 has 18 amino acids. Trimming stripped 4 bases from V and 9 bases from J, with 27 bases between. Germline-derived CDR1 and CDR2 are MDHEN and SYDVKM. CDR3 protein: CASSWGAWRAGLNRELFF. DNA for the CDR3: TGTGCCAGCAGTTGGGGCGCCTGGAGGGCGGGGCTAAACAGGGAGCTGTTTTTT.

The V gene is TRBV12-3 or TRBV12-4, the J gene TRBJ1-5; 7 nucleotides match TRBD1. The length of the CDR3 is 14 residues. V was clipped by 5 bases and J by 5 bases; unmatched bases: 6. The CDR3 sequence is CASSLDRDYQPQHF. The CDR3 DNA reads TGTGCCAGCAGTCTCGACAGGGATTATCAGCCCCAGCATTTT.

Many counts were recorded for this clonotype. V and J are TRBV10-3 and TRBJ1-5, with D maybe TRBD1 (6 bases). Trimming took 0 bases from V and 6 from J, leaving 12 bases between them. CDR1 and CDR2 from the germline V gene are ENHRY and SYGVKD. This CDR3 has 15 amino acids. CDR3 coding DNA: TGTGCCATCAGTGAGTCAGCAGGGGTTGGTCAGCCCCAGCATTTT. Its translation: CAISESAGVGQPQHF.

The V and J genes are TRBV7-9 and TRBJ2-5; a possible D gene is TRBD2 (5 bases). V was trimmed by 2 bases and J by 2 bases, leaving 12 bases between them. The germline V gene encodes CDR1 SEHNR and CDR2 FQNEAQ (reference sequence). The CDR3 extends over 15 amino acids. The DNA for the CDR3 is TGTGCCAGCAGCTTATACGCGGGTATACAAGAGACCCAGTACTTC. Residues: CASSLYAGIQETQYF.

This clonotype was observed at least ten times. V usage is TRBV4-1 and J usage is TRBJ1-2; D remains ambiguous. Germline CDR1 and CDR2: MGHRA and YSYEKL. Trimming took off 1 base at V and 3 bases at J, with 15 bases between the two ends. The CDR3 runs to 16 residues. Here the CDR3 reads CASSQGAIDNYYGYTF. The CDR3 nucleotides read TGCGCCAGCAGCCAAGGCGCAATAGACAACTACTATGGCTACACCTTC.

The CDR3 loop reads CASAGADQETQYF. The CDR3 DNA reads TGTGCCAGCGCTGGGGCCGACCAAGAGACCCAGTACTTC. The chain has TRBV2 and TRBJ2-5; D possibly corresponds to TRBD1 (5 bases). The CDR3 totals 13 residues. Germline V lookup: CDR1 SNHLY, CDR2 FYNNEI. The V gene lost 8 bases and the J gene lost 0 bases, with 10 bases spanning the gap.

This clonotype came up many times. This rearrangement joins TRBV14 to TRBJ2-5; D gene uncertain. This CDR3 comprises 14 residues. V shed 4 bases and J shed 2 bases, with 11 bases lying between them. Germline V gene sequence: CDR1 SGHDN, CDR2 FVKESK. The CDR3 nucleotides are TGTGCCAGCAGCCCCCTGGCGGTACAAGAGACCCAGTACTTC. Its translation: CASSPLAVQETQYF.

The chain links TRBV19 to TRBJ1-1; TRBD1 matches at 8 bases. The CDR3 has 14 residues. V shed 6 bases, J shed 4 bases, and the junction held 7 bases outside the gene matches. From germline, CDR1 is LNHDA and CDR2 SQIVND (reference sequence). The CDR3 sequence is CASRAQGASTEAFF. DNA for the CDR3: TGTGCCAGTAGGGCGCAGGGGGCTTCCACTGAAGCTTTCTTT.

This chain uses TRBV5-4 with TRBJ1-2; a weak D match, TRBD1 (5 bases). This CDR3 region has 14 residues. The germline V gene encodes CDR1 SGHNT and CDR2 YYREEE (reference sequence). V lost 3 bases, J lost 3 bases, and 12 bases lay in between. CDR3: CASSSLQTDYGYTF. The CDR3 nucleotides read TGTGCCAGCAGCTCCCTACAGACAGACTATGGCTACACCTTC.

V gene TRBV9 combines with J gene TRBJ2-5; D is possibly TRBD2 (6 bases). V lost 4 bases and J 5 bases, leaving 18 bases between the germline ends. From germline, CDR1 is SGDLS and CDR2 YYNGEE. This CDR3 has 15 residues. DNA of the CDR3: TGTGCCAGCAGCCAAGGAGGGTTCGGGGGTGAGACCCAGTACTTC. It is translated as CASSQGGFGGETQYF.

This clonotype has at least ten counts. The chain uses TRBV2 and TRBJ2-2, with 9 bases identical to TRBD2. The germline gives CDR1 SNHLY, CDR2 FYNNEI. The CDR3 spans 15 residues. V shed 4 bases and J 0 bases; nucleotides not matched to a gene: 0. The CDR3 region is CASSGLAANTGELFF. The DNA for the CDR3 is TGTGCCAGCAGTGGACTAGCGGCGAACACCGGGGAGCTGTTTTTT.

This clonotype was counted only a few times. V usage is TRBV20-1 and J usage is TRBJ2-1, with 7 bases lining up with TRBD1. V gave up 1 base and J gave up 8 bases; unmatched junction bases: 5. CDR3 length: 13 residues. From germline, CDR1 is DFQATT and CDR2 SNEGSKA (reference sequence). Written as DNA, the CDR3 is TGCAGTGCTAGAGTGGACAGGTTTCATGAGCAGTTCTTC. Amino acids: CSARVDRFHEQFF.

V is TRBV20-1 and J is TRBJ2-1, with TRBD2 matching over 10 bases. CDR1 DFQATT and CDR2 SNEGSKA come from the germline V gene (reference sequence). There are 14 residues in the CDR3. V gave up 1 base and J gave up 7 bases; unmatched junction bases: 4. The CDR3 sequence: CSARGLAGVNEQFF. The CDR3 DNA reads TGCAGTGCTAGAGGTCTAGCGGGAGTAAATGAGCAGTTCTTC.

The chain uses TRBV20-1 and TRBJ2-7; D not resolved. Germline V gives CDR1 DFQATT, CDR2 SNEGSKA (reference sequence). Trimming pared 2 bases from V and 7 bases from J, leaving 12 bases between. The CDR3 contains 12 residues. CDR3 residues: CSARPGPAEQYF. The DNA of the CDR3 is TGCAGTGCTAGACCAGGCCCGGCGGAGCAGTACTTC.

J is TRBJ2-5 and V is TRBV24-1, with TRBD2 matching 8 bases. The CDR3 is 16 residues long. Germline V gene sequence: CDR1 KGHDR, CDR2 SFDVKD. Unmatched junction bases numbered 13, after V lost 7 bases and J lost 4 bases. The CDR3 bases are TGTGCCACCAGCCCATCCCAACGGGGGGGTGGAGAGACCCAGTACTTC. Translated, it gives CATSPSQRGGGETQYF.

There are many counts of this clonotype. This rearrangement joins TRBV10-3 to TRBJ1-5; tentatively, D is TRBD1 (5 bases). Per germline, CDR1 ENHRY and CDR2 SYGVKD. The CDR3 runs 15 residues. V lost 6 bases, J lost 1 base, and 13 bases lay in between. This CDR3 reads CAISNGTESNQPQHF. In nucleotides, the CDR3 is TGTGCCATCAGCAATGGGACGGAGAGCAATCAGCCCCAGCATTTT.

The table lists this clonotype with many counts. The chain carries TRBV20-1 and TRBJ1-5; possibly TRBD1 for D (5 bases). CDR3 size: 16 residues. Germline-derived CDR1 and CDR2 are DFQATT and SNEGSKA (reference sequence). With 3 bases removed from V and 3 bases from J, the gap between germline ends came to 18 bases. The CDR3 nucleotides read TGCAGTGCTAGTGTATCCGGGGCAGTAATCAATCAGCCCCAGCATTTT. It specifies CSASVSGAVINQPQHF.

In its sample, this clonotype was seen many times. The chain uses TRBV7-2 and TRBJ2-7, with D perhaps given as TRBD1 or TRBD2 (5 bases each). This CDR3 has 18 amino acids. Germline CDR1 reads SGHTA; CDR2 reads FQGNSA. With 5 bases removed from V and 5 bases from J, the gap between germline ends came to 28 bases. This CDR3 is CASSPAPYSGRSRNEQYF. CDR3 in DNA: TGTGCCAGCAGCCCGGCCCCGTACTCGGGGCGGAGCCGAAACGAGCAGTACTTC.

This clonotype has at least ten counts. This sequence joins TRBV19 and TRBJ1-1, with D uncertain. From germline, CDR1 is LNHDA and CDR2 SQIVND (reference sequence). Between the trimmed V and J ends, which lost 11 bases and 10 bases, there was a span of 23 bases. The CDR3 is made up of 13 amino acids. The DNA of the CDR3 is TGTGCCTCTCACCTGGTCCCCGGCGCGGCAGCTTTCTTT. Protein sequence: CASHLVPGAAAFF.

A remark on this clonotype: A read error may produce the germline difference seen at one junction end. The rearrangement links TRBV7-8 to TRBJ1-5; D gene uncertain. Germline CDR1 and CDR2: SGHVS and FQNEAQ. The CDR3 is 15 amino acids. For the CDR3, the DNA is TGTACCAGCAGCTTGGAAAGCGGCAGCAATCAGCCCCAGCATTTT. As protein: CTSSLESGSNQPQHF. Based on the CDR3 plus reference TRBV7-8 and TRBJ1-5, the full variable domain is GAGVSQSPRYKVAKRGQDVALRCDPISGHVSLFWYQQALGQGPEFLTYFQNEAQLDKSGLPSDRFFAERPEGSVSTLKIQRTQQEDSAVYLCTSSLESGSNQPQHFGDGTRLSIL.

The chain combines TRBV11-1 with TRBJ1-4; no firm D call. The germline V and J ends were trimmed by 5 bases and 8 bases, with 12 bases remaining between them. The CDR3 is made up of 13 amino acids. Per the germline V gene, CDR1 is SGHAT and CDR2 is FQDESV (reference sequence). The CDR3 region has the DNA TGTGCCAGCAGCGCACTGGTTAACGAAAAACTGTTTTTT. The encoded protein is CASSALVNEKLFF.

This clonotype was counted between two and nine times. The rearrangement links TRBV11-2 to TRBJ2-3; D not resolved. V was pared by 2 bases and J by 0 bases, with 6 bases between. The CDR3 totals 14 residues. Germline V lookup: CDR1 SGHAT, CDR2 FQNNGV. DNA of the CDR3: TGTGCCAGCAGCTTAACGGGCAGCACAGATACGCAGTATTTT. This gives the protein CASSLTGSTDTQYF.

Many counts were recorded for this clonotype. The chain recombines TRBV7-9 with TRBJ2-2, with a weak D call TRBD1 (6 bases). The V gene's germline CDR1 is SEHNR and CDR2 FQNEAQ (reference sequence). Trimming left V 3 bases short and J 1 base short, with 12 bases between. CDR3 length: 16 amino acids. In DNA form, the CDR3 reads TGTGCCAGCAGCTTTAAGACAGGAATGAACACCGGGGAGCTGTTTTTT. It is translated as CASSFKTGMNTGELFF.

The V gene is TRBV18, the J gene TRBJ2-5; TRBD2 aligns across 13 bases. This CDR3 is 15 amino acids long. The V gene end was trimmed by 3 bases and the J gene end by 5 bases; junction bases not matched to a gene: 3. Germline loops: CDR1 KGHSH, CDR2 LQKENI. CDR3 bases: TGTGCCAGCTCACCCACGACTAGCGGGAGGGAGACCCAGTACTTC. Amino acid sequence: CASSPTTSGRETQYF.

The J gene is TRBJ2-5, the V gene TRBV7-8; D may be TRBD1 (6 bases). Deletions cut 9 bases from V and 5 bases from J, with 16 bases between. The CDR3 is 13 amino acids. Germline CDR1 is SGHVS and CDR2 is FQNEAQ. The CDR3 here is CASRPPDRETQYF. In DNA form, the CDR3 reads TGTGCCAGTAGGCCCCCCGACAGGGAGACCCAGTACTTC.